These 21 T cell receptor beta chains came from one sample sequenced in a study of response to subunit inactivated influenza vaccine. One entry per CDR3 protein, called by TCRdb with MiXCR from the RT-PCR reads. The table has about 540,000 distinct CDR3 sequences, around a quarter seen once. The sample was also reused in another study, on T cells expressing NK-cell markers. This second report adds: Beta-chain TCR cDNA was generated via 5'RACE template switching with UMIs.

The material was CD4+ T cells sorted from PBMCs, obtained 11 to 12 days after vaccination. Source of these receptors: a man between 45 and 60 years old who received an inactivated influenza vaccine.

The CDR3 DNA sequence: TGTGCCAGCAGTTACGGGACAGGGATCACCTCAGCCAAAAACATTCAGTACTTC. The encoded protein is CASSYGTGITSAKNIQYF. The gene calls are TRBV6-5 and TRBJ2-4, with 9 bases matching TRBD1. Per germline, CDR1 MNHEY and CDR2 SVGAGI. The CDR3 length is 18 residues. V dropped 2 bases and J dropped 0; count of bases not matched to a gene: 8.

This clonotype has only a few counts. The rearrangement links TRBV4-3 to TRBJ2-7; no clear D. CDR3 length: 14 amino acids. V was pared by 2 bases and J by 1 base, with 9 bases between. Per the germline V gene, CDR1 is LGHNA and CDR2 is YSLEER. In DNA form, the CDR3 reads TGCGCCAGCAGCCAATGGTTCAGTTCCTACGAGCAGTACTTC. Amino acids: CASSQWFSSYEQYF.

Here the CDR3 reads CAISETGAKTGELFF. The CDR3 DNA is TGTGCCATCAGTGAGACAGGGGCAAAGACCGGGGAGCTGTTTTTT. This sequence joins TRBV10-3 and TRBJ2-2; the match to TRBD1 covers 7 bases. The CDR3 has 15 amino acids. Germline CDR1 and CDR2: ENHRY and SYGVKD. V trimming: 2 bases; J trimming: 5 bases; junction bases outside the gene matches: 5.

The V and J genes are TRBV12-3 or TRBV12-4 and TRBJ2-2; tentative D call: TRBD1 (6 bases). Deletions cut 3 bases from V and 4 bases from J, with 9 bases between. The CDR3 is made up of 14 amino acids. The CDR3 here is CASSFGQTTGELFF. In DNA, the CDR3 is TGTGCCAGCAGTTTCGGACAGACCACCGGGGAGCTGTTTTTT.

In regard to this clonotype: This may be a read error, as it is one base from a much larger clone. This chain joins TRBV7-6 and TRBJ1-5, with unresolved D. The CDR3 length is 13 residues. The V gene's germline CDR1 is SGHVS and CDR2 FNYEAQ. V gave up 1 base and J gave up 0 bases, with 1 base separating them. DNA of the CDR3: TGTGCCAGCAGCTTAGTTAGCAATCAGCCCCAGCATTTT. Protein: CASSLVSNQPQHF.

This clonotype turned up a few times. Mismatch with germline at one junction end may stem from a read error. The J gene is TRBJ1-4, the V gene TRBV3-1, with D perhaps matching TRBD1 (5 bases). Germline V gene sequence: CDR1 LGHDT, CDR2 YNNKEL (reference sequence). The length of the CDR3 is 14 residues. CDR3: CASSQDLVAGWRIF. The CDR3 DNA is TGTGCCAGCAGCCAAGATCTTGTTGCAGGGTGGCGAATTTTT.

This clonotype was detected only a few times. The V gene is TRBV10-3, the J gene TRBJ2-3; 8 nucleotides match TRBD2. The length of the CDR3 is 16 residues. V dropped 3 bases and J dropped 0; count of bases not matched to a gene: 5. CDR1 and CDR2 (germline): ENHRY, SYGVKD. CDR3 DNA sequence: TGTGCCATCAGTGATATAGCGGGGAGAAGCACAGATACGCAGTATTTT. This codes for CAISDIAGRSTDTQYF.

The chain employs TRBV6-5 and TRBJ2-1; 8 nucleotides match TRBD1. V gave up 0 bases and J gave up 6 bases; unmatched junction bases: 10. Germline CDR1 and CDR2: MNHEY and SVGAGI. The CDR3 has 17 residues. CDR3 sequence reads: CASSYSGGRGQFNEQFF. In DNA form, the CDR3 reads TGTGCCAGCAGTTACTCGGGGGGCAGGGGGCAATTCAATGAGCAGTTCTTC.

The chain uses TRBV20-1 and TRBJ2-1; 9 nucleotides line up with TRBD2. Germline V gene sequence: CDR1 DFQATT, CDR2 SNEGSKA (reference sequence). There are 12 residues in the CDR3. The J segment lost 7 bases and the V segment lost 7 bases, leaving 5 bases of the junction unmatched. CDR3 bases: TGCAGTGGTGCGGGAGGGAGTAATGAGCAGTTCTTC. It translates to CSGAGGSNEQFF.

This clonotype appeared once. V is TRBV5-1 and J is TRBJ2-7; 9 positions agree with TRBD1. Germline V gene data show CDR1 as SGHRS and CDR2 as YFSETQ. The CDR3 has 15 amino acids. Trimming at V came to 4 bases and at J to 2 bases, leaving 7 bases not matched to a gene. The CDR3 region is CASSPGTGLAYEQYF. The CDR3, as DNA: TGCGCCAGCAGCCCGGGGACAGGGCTCGCCTACGAGCAGTACTTC.

The chain joins TRBV7-2 to TRBJ2-7; 8 nucleotides match TRBD1. Germline lookup yields CDR1 SGHTA and CDR2 FQGNSA. The CDR3 spans 14 residues. Losses at the gene ends were 5 bases for V and 3 bases for J; bases not matched to a gene: 6. CDR3 protein: CASSRPGTGYEQYF. Here the CDR3 DNA reads TGTGCCAGCAGCCGACCAGGGACAGGCTACGAGCAGTACTTC.

This chain joins TRBV5-1 and TRBJ2-3; 10 bases fit TRBD2. The germline CDR1 and CDR2 sequences are SGHRS and YFSETQ. V gave up 0 bases and J gave up 2 bases; unmatched junction bases: 6. The CDR3 has 17 residues. CDR3 nucleotides: TGCGCCAGCAGCTTGGCCCCTAGCGGGGGCCTCACAGATACGCAGTATTTT. Protein sequence: CASSLAPSGGLTDTQYF.

This clonotype was seen a few times. The chain joins TRBV7-9 to TRBJ2-7; possible D gene TRBD1, 5 bases. CDR3 size: 12 residues. Between the trimmed V and J ends, which lost 4 bases and 6 bases, there was a span of 10 bases. Germline V gives CDR1 SEHNR, CDR2 FQNEAQ (reference sequence). The CDR3 sequence is CASSSPQGEQYF. The CDR3 DNA reads as TGTGCCAGCAGCTCCCCGCAGGGCGAGCAGTACTTC.

V is TRBV6-1 and J is TRBJ2-5; maybe TRBD2 (5 bases). V was clipped by 7 bases and J by 5 bases, with 17 bases between them. The CDR3 runs to 14 residues. Germline lookup yields CDR1 MNHNS and CDR2 SASEGT. CDR3 coding DNA: TGTGCCAGCAACAGCCTAGCCGGGAAGGAGACCCAGTACTTC. As protein: CASNSLAGKETQYF.

The genes are TRBV24-1 and TRBJ2-3; D is unresolved. There are 14 residues in the CDR3. Trimming shortened V by 3 bases and J by 3 bases, and 9 bases separated the two germline ends. Germline V gene data show CDR1 as KGHDR and CDR2 as SFDVKD. In DNA, the CDR3 is TGTGCCACCAGTGATAAACAAACGACAGATACGCAGTATTTT. Translation gives CATSDKQTTDTQYF.

The chain links TRBV14 to TRBJ2-1; D remains ambiguous. Germline V gives CDR1 SGHDN, CDR2 FVKESK. The CDR3 is 14 residues long. V was shortened by 5 bases and J by 8 bases, with 16 bases between the two germline ends. The CDR3 coding sequence is TGTGCCAGCAGCAAGGTTTCGAGGTCCCATGAGCAGTTCTTC. It codes for CASSKVSRSHEQFF.

This chain links TRBV12-5 with TRBJ2-1; no clear D gene. The CDR3 length is 17 residues. Looked up from germline, CDR1 is LGHNT and CDR2 is FRNRAP. V was clipped by 4 bases and J by 0 bases, with 16 bases between them. The CDR3 reads CASGSSDSTSSYNEQFF. In DNA, the CDR3 is TGTGCTAGTGGTTCCTCAGACTCGACGAGCTCCTACAATGAGCAGTTCTTC.

This clonotype was seen more than once but under ten times. The rearrangement uses TRBV6-2 or TRBV6-3 and TRBJ1-5; D ambiguous. CDR1 and CDR2 (germline): MNHEY, SVGEGT. This CDR3 region has 15 residues. Trimming stripped 2 bases from V and 6 bases from J, with 14 bases between. The CDR3 DNA sequence: TGTGCCAGCAGTTACCGGACCTCCAGCGGTCAGCCCCAGCATTTT. This translates into CASSYRTSSGQPQHF.

J is TRBJ2-7 and V is TRBV5-1; TRBD1 agrees at 7 bases. V was clipped by 4 bases and J by 5 bases; unmatched bases: 9. Germline V gives CDR1 SGHRS, CDR2 YFSETQ. This CDR3 is 14 amino acids long. The CDR3 DNA sequence: TGCGCCAGCAGCCAGGGGGAACTTAATCACGAGCAGTACTTC. This translates into CASSQGELNHEQYF.

This sequence joins TRBV4-3 and TRBJ2-1; D perhaps matches TRBD2 (6 bases). The CDR3 has 15 amino acids. Germline CDR1 LGHNA, CDR2 YSLEER. V lost 4 bases to trimming and J lost 5 bases, with 15 bases between them. This chain's CDR3 is CASSPGGVGHNEQFF. Written as DNA, the CDR3 is TGCGCCAGCAGCCCAGGAGGGGTCGGGCACAATGAGCAGTTCTTC.

The chain joins TRBV27 to TRBJ2-3; 7 bases match TRBD1. This CDR3 is built from 13 residues. Unmatched junction bases numbered 6, after V lost 6 bases and J lost 6 bases. Germline CDR1 reads MNHEY; CDR2 reads SMNVEV (reference sequence). The chain's CDR3 is CASRHQQGDTQYF. DNA of the CDR3: TGTGCCAGCAGGCATCAACAGGGGGATACGCAGTATTTT.